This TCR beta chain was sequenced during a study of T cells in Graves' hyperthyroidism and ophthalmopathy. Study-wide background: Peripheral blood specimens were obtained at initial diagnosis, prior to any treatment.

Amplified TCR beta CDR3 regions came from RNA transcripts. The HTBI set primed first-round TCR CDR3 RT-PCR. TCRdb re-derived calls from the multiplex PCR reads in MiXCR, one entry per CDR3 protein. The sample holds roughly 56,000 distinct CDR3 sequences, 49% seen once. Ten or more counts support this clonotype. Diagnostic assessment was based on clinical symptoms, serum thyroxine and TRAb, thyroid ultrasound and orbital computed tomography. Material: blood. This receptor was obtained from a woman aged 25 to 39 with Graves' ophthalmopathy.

CDR3 coding DNA: TGTGCCAGCAGGTCTAGTACCGGGGAGCTGTTTTTT. Translation gives CASRSSTGELFF. V and J are TRBV28 and TRBJ2-2; D unresolved. V was shortened by 6 bases and J by 5 bases, with 7 bases between the two germline ends. There are 12 residues in the CDR3. Germline V gene lookup returns CDR1 MDHEN and CDR2 SYDVKM.